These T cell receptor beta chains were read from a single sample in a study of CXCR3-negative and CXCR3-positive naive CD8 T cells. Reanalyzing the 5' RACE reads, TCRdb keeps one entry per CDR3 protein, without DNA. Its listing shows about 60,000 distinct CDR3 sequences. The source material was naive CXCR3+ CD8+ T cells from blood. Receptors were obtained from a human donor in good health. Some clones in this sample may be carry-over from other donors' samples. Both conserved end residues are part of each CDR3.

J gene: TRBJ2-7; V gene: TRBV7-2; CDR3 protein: CASSPKGQGSSYEQYF
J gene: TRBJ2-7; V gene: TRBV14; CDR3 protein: CASSQDPAWGTTYEQYF
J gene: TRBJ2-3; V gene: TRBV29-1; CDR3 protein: CSVDSGTTTDTQYF
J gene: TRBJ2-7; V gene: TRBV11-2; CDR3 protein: CASSFGTGLYEQYF
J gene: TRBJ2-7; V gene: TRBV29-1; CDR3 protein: CSVESGQGIEQYF
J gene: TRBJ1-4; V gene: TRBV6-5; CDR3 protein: CASSYYSNEKLFF
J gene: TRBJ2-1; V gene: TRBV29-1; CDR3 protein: CGVARGGRAPYNEQFF
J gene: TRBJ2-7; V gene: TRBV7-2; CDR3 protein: CASSHPGGPYEQYF
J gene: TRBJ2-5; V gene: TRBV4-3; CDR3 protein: CASSQDRGSGTQETQYF
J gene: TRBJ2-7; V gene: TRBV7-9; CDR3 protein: CASSSLPTDDNEQYF
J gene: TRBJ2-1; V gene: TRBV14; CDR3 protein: CASSQELAGGGEQFF
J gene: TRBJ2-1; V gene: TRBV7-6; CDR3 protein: CASSPERDSYNEQFF
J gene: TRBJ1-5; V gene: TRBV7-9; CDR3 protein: CASSYQDDYQPQHF
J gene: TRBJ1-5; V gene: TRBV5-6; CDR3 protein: CASSLAKGQPQHF
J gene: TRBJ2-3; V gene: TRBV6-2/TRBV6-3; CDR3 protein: CASRVLAGGLGPTDTQYF
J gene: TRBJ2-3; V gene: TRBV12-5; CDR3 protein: CASGDTYTSTDTQYF
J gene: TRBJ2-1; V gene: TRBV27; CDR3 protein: CASSPWTGEYNEQFF
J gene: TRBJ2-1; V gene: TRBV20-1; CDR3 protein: CSARARTSDEQFF
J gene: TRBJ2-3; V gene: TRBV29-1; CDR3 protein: CSVEGAFWDRGQGLGTDTQYF
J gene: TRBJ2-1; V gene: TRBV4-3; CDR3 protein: CASSQAKGNEQFF
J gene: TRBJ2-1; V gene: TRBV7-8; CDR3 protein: CASSLGALYNEQFF
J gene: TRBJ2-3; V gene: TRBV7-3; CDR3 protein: CASSPLRGVSDTQYF
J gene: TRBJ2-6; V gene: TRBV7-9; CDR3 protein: CAPATSGTYGANVLTF
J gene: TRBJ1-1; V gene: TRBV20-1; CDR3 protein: CSARMARDTEAFF
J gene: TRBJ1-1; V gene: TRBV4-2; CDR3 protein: CASSQDTGANTEAFF
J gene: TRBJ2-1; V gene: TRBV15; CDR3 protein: CATSKSLGLASNNEQFF
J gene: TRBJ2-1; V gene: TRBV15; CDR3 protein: CATSPDREPYNEQFF
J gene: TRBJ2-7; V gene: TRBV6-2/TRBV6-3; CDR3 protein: CASSPGFLNEQYF
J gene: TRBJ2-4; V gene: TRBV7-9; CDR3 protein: CASSPQSRELAKNIQYF
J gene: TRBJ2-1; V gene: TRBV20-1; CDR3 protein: CSAPPGLALNEQFF
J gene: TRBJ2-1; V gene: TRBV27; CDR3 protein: CASLGTGSLNEQFF
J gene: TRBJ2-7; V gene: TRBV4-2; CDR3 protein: CASSSSGTSYEQYF
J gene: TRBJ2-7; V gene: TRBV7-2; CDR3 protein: CASSLDPGQNYEQYF
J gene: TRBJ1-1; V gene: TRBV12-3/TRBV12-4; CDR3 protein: CASSLGTNTEAFF
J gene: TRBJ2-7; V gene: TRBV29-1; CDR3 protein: CSVDSGNSCEQYF
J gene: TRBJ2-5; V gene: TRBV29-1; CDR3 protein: CSVEVGLGETQYF
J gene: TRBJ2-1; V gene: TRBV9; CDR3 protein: CASSGKAGEQFF